Listed here is a single T cell receptor (beta chain). Its antigen remains unknown. Trimming left V 5 bases short and J 1 base short, with 13 bases between. The CDR3 is 15 residues long. Germline CDR1 is SGHTA and CDR2 is FQGNSA. This entry is derived from a study of T cell responses to AZD1222 COVID-19 vaccine. General study results and limits: Baseline seropositivity characterized only a handful of AZD1222 recipients. Spike as a whole was targeted by vaccine-associated CD4 TCRs, dominant at 160-218 and 743-854.

TCRdb's copy holds only in-frame clones and misses some; the assay was immunoSEQ multiplex PCR. This sample has about 160,000 clones, with approximately 94% found just once. This sequence originates from an adult who received the AZD1222 COVID-19 vaccine. Sequenced material: peripheral blood, taken 28 days after the second AZD1222 dose. This chain connects TRBV7-2 to TRBJ2-3, with D tentatively TRBD1 (5 bases). The CDR3 protein is CASSPHVGRTDTQYF. CDR3 in DNA: TGTGCCAGCAGCCCCCATGTGGGGCGCACAGATACGCAGTATTTT.